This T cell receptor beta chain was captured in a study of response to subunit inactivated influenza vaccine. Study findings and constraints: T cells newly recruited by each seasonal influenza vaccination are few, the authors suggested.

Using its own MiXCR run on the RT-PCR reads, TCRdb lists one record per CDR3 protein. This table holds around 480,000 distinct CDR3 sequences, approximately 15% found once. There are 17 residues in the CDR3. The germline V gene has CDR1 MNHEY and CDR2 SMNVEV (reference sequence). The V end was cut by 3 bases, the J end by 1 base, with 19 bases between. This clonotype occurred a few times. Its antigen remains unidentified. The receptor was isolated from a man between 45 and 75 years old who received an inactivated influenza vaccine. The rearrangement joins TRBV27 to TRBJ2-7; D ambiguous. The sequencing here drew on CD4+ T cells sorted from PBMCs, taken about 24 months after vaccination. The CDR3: CASSLLGHTIRSYEQYF. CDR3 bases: TGTGCCAGCAGTTTGTTAGGGCATACCATCCGTTCCTACGAGCAGTACTTC.